The 2 T cell receptor beta chains below were found in one sample sequenced in a study of regulatory T cells in long-lasting Graves disease. Specified time point: newly diagnosed GD, antithyroid drugs for less than 3 months. With RNA extracted from PBMCs as input, the TCR library was made. Construction of TCR beta libraries relied on iRepertoire HTBI primers and on Arm-PCR targeting CDR3 regions. TCRdb reprocessed the multiplex PCR reads with MiXCR, giving one entry per CDR3 protein. This sample has about 560,000 distinct CDR3 sequences, with about 16% found just once. This sample was shared with a second study, whose subject was T cells in Graves' hyperthyroidism and ophthalmopathy.

The sample here was peripheral blood mononuclear cells (PBMCs), taken at new diagnosis, from a patient treated with antithyroid drugs. The receptors were gathered from a man aged 18 to 29 with Graves disease.

This clonotype was recorded a few times. V gene TRBV4-1 combines with J gene TRBJ2-1, with 12 bases identical to TRBD2. Germline CDR1 and CDR2: MGHRA and YSYEKL. V gave up 2 bases and J gave up 7 bases; unmatched junction bases: 18. The CDR3 is 20 residues long. CDR3 bases: TGCGCCAGCAGCCAAAGCAGACTAGCGGGAGTCTCCCCCCCAGTTAATGAGCAGTTCTTC. Its protein product is CASSQSRLAGVSPPVNEQFF.

This clonotype was detected ten times or more. V is TRBV11-2 and J is TRBJ2-1; 9 bases match TRBD1. The CDR3 covers 14 residues. Trimming at V came to 3 bases and at J to 8 bases, leaving 5 bases not matched to a gene. Per the germline V gene, CDR1 is SGHAT and CDR2 is FQNNGV. The CDR3 loop is CASSFGTGFDEQFF. Written as DNA, the CDR3 is TGTGCCAGCAGCTTTGGGACAGGGTTCGATGAGCAGTTCTTC. Combining the CDR3 with reference TRBV11-2 and TRBJ2-1 gives the whole variable domain EAGVAQSPRYKIIEKRQSVAFWCNPISGHATLYWYQQILGQGPKLLIQFQNNGVVDDSQLPKDRFSAERLKGVDSTLKIQPAKLEDSAVYLCASSFGTGFDEQFFGPGTRLTVL.